Presented here are 11 T cell receptor beta chains from one specimen sequenced in a study of blood T cell repertoires in COVID-19. Here immunoSEQ multiplex PCR was the method, and the copy in TCRdb shows in-frame clones only, minus some. This table holds 350,000 to 550,000 clones, 70% to 90% found once. Sequenced input: PBMCs or T cells enriched from blood (not recorded which). Receptors were obtained from a woman aged 18-29 years with acute COVID-19.

This chain connects TRBV6-5 to TRBJ2-2, with 10 bases matching TRBD2. This CDR3 has 15 amino acids. Germline CDR1 MNHEY, CDR2 SVGAGI. Germline trimming cut 7 bases from V and 6 bases from J; bases unmatched to any gene: 8. This CDR3 is CASTASGGASGELFF. The CDR3 bases are TGTGCCAGCACCGCCAGCGGGGGGGCCTCCGGGGAGCTGTTTTTT.

The chain has TRBV3-1 (or the pseudogene TRBV3-2) and TRBJ2-3; D unresolved. V lost 0 bases, J lost 5 bases, and 12 bases lay in between. The CDR3 sequence is 15 residues long. Germline V gene data show CDR1 as LGHDT and CDR2 as YNNKEL (reference sequence). CDR3 coding DNA: TGTGCCAGCAGCCAAGATCCCACTTCAGGAGATACGCAGTATTTT. As protein: CASSQDPTSGDTQYF.

This chain joins TRBV7-9 and TRBJ1-2, with 8 bases matching TRBD1. The V segment lost 0 bases and the J segment 5 bases; nucleotides outside the gene matches: 5. The V gene's germline CDR1 is SEHNR and CDR2 FQNEAQ (reference sequence). The CDR3 length is 15 residues. CDR3 sequence reads: CASSLALGTGYGYTF. In DNA form, the CDR3 reads TGTGCCAGCAGCTTAGCTTTGGGGACAGGATATGGCTACACCTTC.

This chain joins TRBV6-6 and TRBJ2-4; TRBD2 aligns across 14 bases. V trimming: 6 bases; J trimming: 0 bases; junction bases outside the gene matches: 22. The CDR3 has 23 residues. Germline CDR1 and CDR2: MNHNY and SVGAGI (reference sequence). The CDR3 loop reads CASSFLSVAGTSGRVGAKNIQYF. For the CDR3, the DNA is TGTGCCAGCAGCTTCCTGAGCGTCGCCGGGACTAGCGGGAGAGTAGGAGCCAAAAACATTCAGTACTTC.

This clone was counted between two and nine times. The V gene is TRBV4-3, the J gene TRBJ2-1; 8 bases align to TRBD2. Losses at the gene ends were 6 bases for V and 4 bases for J; bases not matched to a gene: 8. Germline CDR1 and CDR2: LGHNA and YSLEER. This CDR3 region has 15 residues. CDR3 DNA: TGCGCCAGCAGTCCGGGCGGGGGGCCGTACAATGAGCAGTTCTTC. This gives the protein CASSPGGGPYNEQFF.

The chain couples TRBV6-2 or TRBV6-3 to TRBJ2-5; 9 bases match TRBD1. The CDR3 totals 16 residues. J was trimmed by 2 bases and V by 5 bases; bases with no gene match: 9. Germline V gene lookup returns CDR1 MNHEY and CDR2 SVGEGT. The CDR3 reads CASSRRTGTGQETQYF. The CDR3 DNA reads as TGTGCCAGCAGTCGTAGGACCGGGACAGGGCAAGAGACCCAGTACTTC.

This clone was found a few times. V is TRBV10-3 and J is TRBJ2-1; 8 bases map to TRBD1. J was trimmed by 9 bases and V by 6 bases; bases with no gene match: 13. The CDR3 loop spans 15 amino acids. In germline, CDR1 is ENHRY, CDR2 SYGVKD. The CDR3: CAISTTGDGFGEQFF. CDR3 in DNA: TGTGCCATCAGCACGACAGGGGATGGTTTTGGTGAGCAGTTCTTC.

The rearrangement uses TRBV2 and TRBJ1-5; the match to TRBD1 covers 8 bases. This CDR3 region has 18 residues. CDR1 and CDR2 from the germline V gene are SNHLY and FYNNEI. After removal of 5 bases from V and 0 bases from J, the junction contained 12 bases not matched to a gene. The DNA for the CDR3 is TGTGCCAGCAGTCAGGACAGGGCCTCCTACTATAGCAATCAGCCCCAGCATTTT. This codes for CASSQDRASYYSNQPQHF.

This rearrangement joins TRBV3-1 (or the pseudogene TRBV3-2) to TRBJ2-5; D not certain. The V gene's germline CDR1 is LGHDT and CDR2 YNNKEL (reference sequence). V dropped 3 bases and J dropped 4 bases, with 6 bases sitting between them. This CDR3 is 12 amino acids long. The CDR3 DNA is TGTGCCAGCAGCCAGTCCCGAGAGACCCAGTACTTC. Protein product: CASSQSRETQYF.

The CDR3 DNA reads TGTGCCAGCAGCAGCTACCGGGACAGTGCCTACGAGCAGTACTTC. This encodes CASSSYRDSAYEQYF. The rearrangement joins TRBV9 to TRBJ2-7; 7 positions agree with TRBD1. Trimming took 4 bases from V and 2 from J; bases not matched to a gene: 9. The germline V gene encodes CDR1 SGDLS and CDR2 YYNGEE. The CDR3 covers 15 residues. The variable domain in full, with the rest retrieved from reference TRBV9 and TRBJ2-7, is DSGVTQTPKHLITATGQRVTLRCSPRSGDLSVYWYQQSLDQGLQFLIQYYNGEERAKGNILERFSAQQFPDLHSELNLSSLELGDSALYFCASSSYRDSAYEQYFGPGTRLTVT.

This clone was seen once. Different DNA sequences within this sample yield the same CDR3. The CDR3 here is CASSVVGTSGETQYF. The DNA for the CDR3 is TGTGCCAGCAGCGTAGTCGGGACTAGCGGAGAGACCCAGTACTTC. The genes are TRBV9 and TRBJ2-5, with 11 bases aligning to TRBD2. The length of the CDR3 is 15 residues. Germline CDR1 and CDR2: SGDLS and YYNGEE. The trim removed 0 bases at V and 4 bases at J, leaving 2 bases unmatched.